The sequence of this TCR beta chain was determined in a study of CD8+CD57+ T cells in acquired aplastic anemia. The V and J ends lost 7 bases and 7 bases respectively, with 11 bases between them. The germline V gene has CDR1 SNHLY and CDR2 FYNNEI. This CDR3 contains 13 residues. Profiling of TCR beta VDJ combinations and CDR3 sequences used genomic DNA as template. TCRdb re-called the reads with MiXCR, one entry per CDR3 protein. The table records over 250,000 distinct CDR3 sequences, under 60% of them present only once. All sequencing subjects had displayed CD8+CD57+ cell expansion on flow cytometry.

This chain joins TRBV2 and TRBJ1-6; perhaps TRBD1 as D (6 bases). The receptor's source is a human donor with aplastic anemia. Sequences were obtained from sorted CD4+, CD8+, or CD8+CD57+ T cells (not recorded which) from PBMCs. The CDR3 loop reads CASKGGGNSPLHF. CDR3 sequence (DNA): TGTGCCAGCAAAGGAGGGGGGAATTCACCCCTCCACTTT.